These T cell receptor beta chains were read from a single sample in a study of blood T cell repertoires in COVID-19. Measured with immunoSEQ multiplex PCR; TCRdb has only the in-frame clones, and not every one. The sample carries 250,000 to 300,000 clones, roughly nine tenths recorded once. The sequenced sample consisted of PBMCs or T cells enriched from blood (not recorded which). The receptors were gathered from a human donor in a cohort exposed to, infected with or recovered from COVID-19 (not recorded which). The donor label of this sample is uncertain. Both conserved end residues are part of each CDR3. A D gene is named only where the DNA matches it firmly. Some rows have no size entry. The others give once, few or many, or a class for an expanded clone.

>TRBJ2-6|TRBD1|-|18|TRBV5-1
CASSLAGQGSSGANVLTF
TGCGCCAGCAGCTTGGCGGGACAGGGCTCCTCTGGGGCCAACGTCCTGACTTTC
>TRBJ1-2|TRBD1|-|13|TRBV19
CASLTGEDYGYTF
TGTGCCAGCTTAACAGGGGAAGACTATGGCTACACCTTC
>TRBJ2-2|-|-|16|TRBV11-1
CASSPQGSLNTGELFF
TGTGCCAGCAGCCCCCAGGGAAGCCTGAACACCGGGGAGCTGTTTTTT
>TRBJ1-3|TRBD1|-|15|TRBV2
CASSADRGPGNTIYF
TGTGCCAGCAGCGCAGACAGGGGTCCCGGAAACACCATATATTTT
>TRBJ1-2|TRBD1|-|15|TRBV10-3
CAIKRPGTANYGYTF
TGTGCCATCAAGAGGCCCGGGACAGCTAACTATGGCTACACCTTC
>TRBJ2-1|-|-|17|TRBV7-8
CASSSGGWVSSYNEQFF
TGTGCCAGCAGCTCCGGGGGATGGGTGTCGTCTTACAATGAGCAGTTCTTC
>TRBJ1-5|TRBD1|few|15|TRBV11-2
CASSRGQGGGQPQHF
TGTGCCAGCAGCCGAGGACAGGGAGGGGGTCAGCCCCAGCATTTT
>TRBJ2-2|TRBD2|-|19|TRBV6-2/TRBV6-3
CASSTGRIAGGPGTGELFF
TGTGCCAGCAGCACCGGGAGAATAGCGGGGGGCCCGGGAACCGGGGAGCTGTTTTTT
>TRBJ1-5|-|-|16|TRBV18
CASSPPTHRPNQPQHF
TGTGCCAGCTCACCACCCACCCACAGGCCAAATCAGCCCCAGCATTTT
>TRBJ1-4|-|-|15|TRBV19
CASSVGGASSEKLFF
TGTGCCAGTAGTGTCGGAGGGGCTAGTAGTGAAAAACTGTTTTTT
>TRBJ2-7|-|-|13|TRBV3-1/TRBV3-2
CASSQEIRGEQYF
TGTGCCAGCAGCCAAGAAATTCGGGGCGAGCAGTACTTC
>TRBJ2-3|-|-|17|TRBV7-3
CASSAGLPHFETDTQYF
TGTGCCAGCAGCGCGGGACTCCCCCACTTCGAGACAGATACGCAGTATTTT
>TRBJ1-2|-|-|15|TRBV24-1
CATSDFGGDSYGYTF
TGTGCCACCAGTGATTTCGGCGGTGATTCCTATGGCTACACCTTC
>TRBJ1-3|-|-|14|TRBV6-1
CASSDGASGNTIYF
TGTGCCAGCAGTGATGGAGCCTCTGGAAACACCATATATTTT
>TRBJ1-1|-|few|15|TRBV5-4
CASSLKQPLNTEAFF
TGTGCCAGCAGCTTGAAACAGCCCCTGAACACTGAAGCTTTCTTT
>TRBJ1-5|TRBD1|-|14|TRBV3-1/TRBV3-2
CASSLGTVNQPQHF
TGTGCCAGCAGCCTTGGGACAGTCAATCAGCCCCAGCATTTT
>TRBJ2-7|TRBD1|-|15|TRBV3-1/TRBV3-2
CASSQAGTGVSEQYF
TGTGCCAGCAGCCAAGCCGGGACAGGGGTCTCCGAGCAGTACTTC
>TRBJ1-5|-|-|16|TRBV23-1
CASSQSPRTGNQPQHF
TGCGCCAGCAGTCAAAGTCCCAGGACAGGCAATCAGCCCCAGCATTTT
>TRBJ2-3|-|-|12|TRBV29-1
CSVAGDTDTQYF
TGCAGCGTTGCCGGGGACACAGATACGCAGTATTTT
>TRBJ1-1|-|-|12|TRBV18
CASSPSVTEAFF
TGTGCCAGCTCACCTTCAGTCACTGAAGCTTTCTTT
>TRBJ1-2|-|few|13|TRBV3-1/TRBV3-2
CASSQGQSYGYTF
TGTGCCAGCAGCCAAGGGCAGTCCTATGGCTACACCTTC
>TRBJ2-4|TRBD2|-|18|TRBV7-2
CASSPAGLAGGRENIQYF
TGTGCCAGCAGCCCCGCTGGGCTAGCGGGGGGGCGAGAAAACATTCAGTACTTC
>TRBJ1-5|-|-|12|TRBV2
CASQQGDQPQHF
TGTGCCAGCCAACAGGGTGATCAGCCCCAGCATTTT
>TRBJ1-2|-|once|14|TRBV19
CASSTGTPNYGYTF
TGTGCCAGTAGTACCGGGACACCCAACTATGGCTACACCTTC
>TRBJ1-1|-|-|14|TRBV29-1
CSVAPRDMNTEAFF
TGCAGCGTTGCCCCTAGGGACATGAACACTGAAGCTTTCTTT
>TRBJ1-1|TRBD1|-|17|TRBV7-2
CASSLALLGTGNTEAFF
TGTGCCAGCAGCTTAGCGTTATTAGGGACAGGGAACACTGAAGCTTTCTTT
>TRBJ2-7|-|-|13|TRBV5-5
CASSLNRAYEQYF
TGTGCCAGCAGCTTGAACAGAGCCTACGAGCAGTACTTC
>TRBJ2-7|-|-|15|TRBV4-3
CASSQFDGGSYEQYF
TGCGCCAGCAGCCAGTTTGACGGGGGCTCCTACGAGCAGTACTTC
>TRBJ1-2|-|once|14|TRBV5-6
CASSPIDSADGYTF
TGTGCCAGCAGCCCCATAGACAGTGCGGATGGCTACACCTTC
>TRBJ2-1|-|-|14|TRBV25-1
CASSEYAGLNEQFF
TGTGCCAGCAGTGAATATGCGGGGCTCAATGAGCAGTTCTTC
>TRBJ2-1|TRBD1|-|14|TRBV10-3
CAISGDRGYNEQFF
TGTGCCATCAGTGGAGACAGGGGTTACAATGAGCAGTTCTTC
>TRBJ1-4|TRBD1|-|14|TRBV27
CASSPPGGREKLFF
TGTGCCAGCAGCCCCCCAGGGGGAAGAGAAAAACTGTTTTTT
>TRBJ1-5|-|once|12|TRBV28
CASTLSGQPQHF
TGTGCCAGCACCCTTTCAGGGCAGCCCCAGCATTTT
>TRBJ1-2|TRBD1|-|16|TRBV18
CASSRTPDRANYGYTF
TGTGCCAGCTCACGCACCCCGGACAGGGCTAACTATGGCTACACCTTC
>TRBJ1-1|TRBD1|-|14|TRBV5-1
CASSIEDRATEAFF
TGCGCCAGCAGCATTGAGGACAGGGCCACTGAAGCTTTCTTT
>TRBJ1-2|-|-|12|TRBV30
CAWIRSPYGYTF
TGTGCCTGGATACGGTCCCCCTATGGCTACACCTTC